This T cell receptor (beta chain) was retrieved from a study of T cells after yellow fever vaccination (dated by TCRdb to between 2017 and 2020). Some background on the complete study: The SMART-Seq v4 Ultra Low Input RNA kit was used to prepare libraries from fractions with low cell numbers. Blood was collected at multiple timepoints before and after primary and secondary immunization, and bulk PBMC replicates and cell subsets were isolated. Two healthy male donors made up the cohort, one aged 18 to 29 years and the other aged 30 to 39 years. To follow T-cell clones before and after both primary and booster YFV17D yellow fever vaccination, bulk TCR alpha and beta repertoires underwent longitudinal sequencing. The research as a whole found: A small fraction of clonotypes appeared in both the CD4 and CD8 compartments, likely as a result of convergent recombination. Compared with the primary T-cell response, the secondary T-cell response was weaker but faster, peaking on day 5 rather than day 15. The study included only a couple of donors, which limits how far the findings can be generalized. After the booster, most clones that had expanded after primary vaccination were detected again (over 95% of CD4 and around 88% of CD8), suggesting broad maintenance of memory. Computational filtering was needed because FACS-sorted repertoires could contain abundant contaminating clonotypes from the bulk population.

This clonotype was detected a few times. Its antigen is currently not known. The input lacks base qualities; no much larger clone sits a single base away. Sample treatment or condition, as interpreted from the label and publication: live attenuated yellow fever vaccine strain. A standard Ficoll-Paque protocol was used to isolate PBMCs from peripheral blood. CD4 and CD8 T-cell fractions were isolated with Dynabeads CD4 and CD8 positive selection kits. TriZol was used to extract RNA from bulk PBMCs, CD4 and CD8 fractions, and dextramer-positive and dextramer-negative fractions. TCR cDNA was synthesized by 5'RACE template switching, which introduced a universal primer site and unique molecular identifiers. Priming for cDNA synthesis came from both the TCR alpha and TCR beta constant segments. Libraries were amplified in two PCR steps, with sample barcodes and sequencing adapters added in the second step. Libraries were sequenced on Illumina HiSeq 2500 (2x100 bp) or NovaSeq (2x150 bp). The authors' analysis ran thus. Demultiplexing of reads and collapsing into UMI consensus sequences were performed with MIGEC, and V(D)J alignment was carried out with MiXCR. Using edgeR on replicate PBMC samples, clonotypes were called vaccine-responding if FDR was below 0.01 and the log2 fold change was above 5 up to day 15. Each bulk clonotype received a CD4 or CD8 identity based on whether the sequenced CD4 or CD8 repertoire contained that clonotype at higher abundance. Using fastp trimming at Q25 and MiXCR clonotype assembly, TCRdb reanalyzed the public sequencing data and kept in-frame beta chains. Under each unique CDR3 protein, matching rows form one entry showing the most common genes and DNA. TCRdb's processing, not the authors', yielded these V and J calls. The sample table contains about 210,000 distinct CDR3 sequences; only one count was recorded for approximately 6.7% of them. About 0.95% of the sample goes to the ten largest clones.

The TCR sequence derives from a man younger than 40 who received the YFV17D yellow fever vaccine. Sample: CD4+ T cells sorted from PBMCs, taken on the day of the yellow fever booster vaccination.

The CDR3 loop reads CASKKMGPNEKLFF. The nucleotide sequence is TGTGCCAGTAAAAAAATGGGACCTAATGAAAAACTGTTTTTT. The V and J genes are TRBV19 and TRBJ1-4, and the D gene may be TRBD1, 5 bases matching. From the cysteine through the phenylalanine, the CDR3 covers 14 amino acids. Just the 42-base CDR3 DNA is kept, in frame starting at base 1. Via the germline V gene (reference sequence), CDR1 is LNHDA and CDR2 SQIVND. V is pared back by 7 bases and J by 3 bases, with 12 bases lying between the germline termini.